What follows describes a single TCR beta chain. What it binds is not known. This table comes from immunoSEQ multiplex PCR, and its TCRdb copy is limited to in-frame clones, with some not included. Of 95,000 to 150,000 clones listed, around 88% were seen once; the top ten hold approximately 5%. This record belongs to a study of T cell responses to AZD1222 COVID-19 vaccine. On the study more broadly: Second-dose schedules of about 4 or about 12 weeks were combined. Study findings and constraints: The span of vaccine-associated CD4 TCRs extended across spike, with dominance at 160-218 and 743-854. Once two AZD1222 doses were given, Spike-specific TCR breadth and depth went up. Repertoires were collected only later (after the peak T cell response had occurred).

The clonotype comes from an adult in good health. The source was peripheral blood, collected on day 0 of AZD1222 vaccination.

The CDR3 bases are TGCGCCAGCAGCCAAGATTGGGACAGGCGAGCACCCCTCCACTTT. The encoded protein is CASSQDWDRRAPLHF. The chain employs TRBV4-3 and TRBJ1-6; 8 bases are shared with TRBD1. The V and J ends lost 0 bases and 11 bases, in that order; junction bases with no gene match: 6. Per germline, CDR1 LGHNA and CDR2 YSLEER. This CDR3 comprises 15 residues.